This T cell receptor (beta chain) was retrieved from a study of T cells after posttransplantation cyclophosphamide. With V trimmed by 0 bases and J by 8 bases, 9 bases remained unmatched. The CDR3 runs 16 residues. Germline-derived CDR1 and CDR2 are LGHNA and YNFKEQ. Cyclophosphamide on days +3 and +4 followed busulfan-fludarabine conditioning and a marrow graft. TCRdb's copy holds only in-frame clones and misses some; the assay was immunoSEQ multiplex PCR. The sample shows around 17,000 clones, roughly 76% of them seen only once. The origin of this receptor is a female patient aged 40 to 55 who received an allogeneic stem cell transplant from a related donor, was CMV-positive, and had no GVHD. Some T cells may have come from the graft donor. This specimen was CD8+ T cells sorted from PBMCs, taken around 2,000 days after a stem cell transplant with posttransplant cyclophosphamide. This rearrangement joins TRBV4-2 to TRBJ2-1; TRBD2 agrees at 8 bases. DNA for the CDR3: TGTGCCAGCAGCCAAGATCCCCGGGGGGGAATATATGAGCAGTTCTTC. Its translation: CASSQDPRGGIYEQFF.